The 9 T cell receptor beta chains below were found in one sample sequenced in a study of human T cells and chemical hapten exposure. Documented time point: pre-sensitization, week 0. Documented treatment: therapeutic diphenylcyclopropenone sensitization with weekly scalp DPC. From the RACE reads, TCRdb called clonotypes with MiXCR, one entry per CDR3 protein. Of roughly 380,000 distinct CDR3 sequences listed, 5.1% were seen once; the top ten hold approximately 2.4%. The material sequenced was whole blood, taken in connection with sensitization to the hapten diphenylcyclopropenone (DPC). These TCRs come from a woman aged 45-60 years with alopecia areata. Some clones in this sample may be carry-over from other donors' samples.

The gene calls are TRBV5-1 and TRBJ2-5; a possible D gene is TRBD1 (6 bases). This CDR3 is 14 amino acids long. The V and J ends lost 5 bases and 1 base respectively, with 12 bases between them. From germline, CDR1 is SGHRS and CDR2 YFSETQ. CDR3 DNA sequence: TGCGCCAGCAGTTTTACAGGGATCCAAGAGACCCAGTACTTC. Translated, it gives CASSFTGIQETQYF.

With respect to this clonotype: One end of the junction is discordant with germline, which a read error may explain. The genes are TRBV29-1 and TRBJ1-1; 7 positions match TRBD1. Germline CDR1 and CDR2: SQVTM and ANQGSEA. The CDR3 totals 12 residues. The CDR3 sequence: CSVVRQGTAAFF. The CDR3 DNA reads as TGCAGCGTTGTCCGACAGGGTACTGCAGCTTTCTTT.

In this sample, this clonotype turned up many times. The chain employs TRBV10-2 and TRBJ2-2; D gene uncertain. V gave up 7 bases and J gave up 5 bases, with 11 bases separating them. CDR3 length equals 13 residues. CDR1 is WSHSY, CDR2 SAAADI, per germline. CDR3: CASKSIGTGELFF. The CDR3 DNA reads TGCGCCAGCAAAAGCATAGGGACCGGGGAGCTGTTTTTT.

The rearrangement links TRBV28 to TRBJ2-3; 9 nucleotides align to TRBD2. CDR3 length: 17 amino acids. Germline values: CDR1 MDHEN, CDR2 SYDVKM. V was clipped by 5 bases and J by 5 bases; unmatched bases: 14. The CDR3 region is CASSPPGGGRAKDTQYF. The CDR3 coding sequence is TGTGCCAGCAGTCCCCCCGGAGGCGGGAGGGCCAAAGATACGCAGTATTTT. Looking up the rest from reference TRBV28 and TRBJ2-3 gives the full variable domain: DVKVTQSSRYLVKRTGEKVFLECVQDMDHENMFWYRQDPGLGLRLIYFSYDVKMKEKGDIPEGYSVSREKKERFSLILESASTNQTSMYLCASSPPGGGRAKDTQYFGPGTRLTVL.

This clonotype has a handful of counts. V is TRBV5-8 and J is TRBJ1-5; D might be TRBD1 (5 bases). V gave up 2 bases and J gave up 8 bases, with 8 bases separating them. The germline CDR1 and CDR2 sequences are SGHTS and YDEGEE. The CDR3 spans 12 residues. The chain's CDR3 is CASSFPDKPQHF. The DNA of the CDR3 is TGTGCCAGCAGCTTTCCGGACAAGCCCCAGCATTTT.

This chain connects TRBV7-2 to TRBJ2-1; a weak D match, TRBD1 (5 bases). The germline gives CDR1 SGHTA, CDR2 FQGNSA. V was trimmed by 5 bases and J by 2 bases, leaving 13 bases between them. CDR3 size: 15 residues. The CDR3 region is CASSPLRGPYNEQFF. CDR3 bases: TGTGCCAGCAGCCCCCTTAGGGGCCCCTACAATGAGCAGTTCTTC.

This clonotype was counted a few times. The rearrangement uses TRBV7-2 and TRBJ2-7, with TRBD1 matching over 8 bases. V shed 0 bases and J 3 bases; nucleotides not matched to a gene: 4. CDR3 length equals 15 residues. In germline, CDR1 is SGHTA, CDR2 FQGNSA. In DNA, the CDR3 is TGTGCCAGCAGCTTAGCTTCGGACAGGGACTACGAGCAGTACTTC. Translating it yields CASSLASDRDYEQYF.

This clonotype was found many times. The chain joins TRBV11-2 to TRBJ2-3; the match to TRBD2 covers 10 bases. In germline, CDR1 is SGHAT, CDR2 FQNNGV. The CDR3 is made up of 19 amino acids. J lost 7 bases, V lost 4 bases, and 20 bases had no gene match. CDR3 bases: TGTGCCAGCAGCTCCTTGTTTCGGACTAGCGGAGGGGTGATACATACGCAGTATTTT. This translates into CASSSLFRTSGGVIHTQYF.

The chain carries TRBV12-3 or TRBV12-4 and TRBJ2-3; the D is unclear. V lost 2 bases to trimming and J lost 4 bases, with 19 bases between them. The CDR3 is made up of 17 amino acids. CDR3 coding DNA: TGTGCCAGCAGTTTACAGTCGAGTAATTGGCAGGCAGATACGCAGTATTTT. It codes for CASSLQSSNWQADTQYF.